A selection of T cell receptor beta chains follows, all from one sample in a study of blood T cell repertoires in COVID-19. Repertoires were generated with immunoSEQ multiplex PCR, while TCRdb's copy carries only in-frame clones and drops some. The data contain approximately 65,000 clones, about 91% of them singletons. Specimen: peripheral blood. The receptor set was obtained from a woman in her forties or fifties with active COVID-19. CDR3s include the opening cysteine and the closing phenylalanine or tryptophan. A D gene is named only where the DNA matches it firmly. Clone sizes are given selectively: once, few, many, or a class where the clone is expanded.

j_call v_call clone_size d_call cdr3_aa cdr3_nt
TRBJ2-1 TRBV5-1 once TRBD1 CASSLDWDRAYNEQFF TGCGCCAGCAGCTTGGATTGGGACAGGGCTTACAATGAGCAGTTCTTC
TRBJ2-2 TRBV19 once NA CASRKGGGTGELFF TGTGCCAGTAGGAAGGGAGGGGGCACCGGGGAGCTGTTTTTT
TRBJ1-2 TRBV5-5 NA NA CASRTELNYGYTF TGTGCCAGCAGGACAGAACTCAACTATGGCTACACCTTC
TRBJ2-2 TRBV27 NA NA CASSLWHATGELFF TGTGCCAGCAGTTTATGGCACGCCACCGGGGAGCTGTTTTTT
TRBJ2-3 TRBV19 NA NA CASSMSGYSTDTQYF TGTGCCAGTAGTATGTCGGGGTATAGCACAGATACGCAGTATTTT
TRBJ2-3 TRBV7-2 NA NA CASSLGARLAVTDTQYF TGTGCCAGCAGCTTAGGGGCAAGGCTAGCAGTCACAGATACGCAGTATTTT
TRBJ2-1 TRBV28 NA NA CASSFWEERGNEQFF TGTGCCAGCAGTTTCTGGGAGGAGAGGGGTAATGAGCAGTTCTTC
TRBJ2-3 TRBV10-1 NA NA CASSGVGGKTDTQYF TGCGCCAGCAGTGGGGTAGGCGGGAAGACAGATACGCAGTATTTT
TRBJ2-7 TRBV11-2 few NA CASSLRQIHEQYF TGTGCCAGCAGCTTAAGACAAATCCACGAGCAGTACTTC
TRBJ1-3 TRBV11-2 once TRBD1 CASSPGQGNRNTIYF TGTGCCAGCAGCCCTGGACAGGGAAATAGAAACACCATATATTTT
TRBJ1-3 TRBV5-1 once NA CASSLTPGGTTSGNTIYF TGCGCCAGCAGCTTGACCCCGGGAGGGACGACCTCTGGAAACACCATATATTTT
TRBJ2-6 TRBV12-1 NA NA CASTHSGSFIGANVLTF TGTGCCAGCACCCATAGCGGGAGCTTTATCGGGGCCAACGTCCTGACTTTC
TRBJ2-7 TRBV28 NA TRBD2 CASSLNRGGYEQYF TGTGCCAGCAGTTTAAATCGGGGAGGGTACGAGCAGTACTTC
TRBJ1-2 TRBV28 NA NA CASSSTPSDTGKGYTF TGTGCCAGCAGTTCAACCCCATCGGACACAGGGAAGGGCTACACCTTC
TRBJ1-4 TRBV24-1 NA TRBD1 CATQGANEEKLFF TGTGCCACACAGGGGGCGAATGAGGAAAAACTGTTTTTT
TRBJ2-1 TRBV5-1 NA NA CASSPLVGVNEQFF TGCGCCAGCAGCCCCCTGGTGGGAGTCAATGAGCAGTTCTTC
TRBJ1-1 TRBV3-1/TRBV3-2 NA NA CASSQGTDGAFF TGTGCCAGCAGCCAAGGAACAGATGGGGCTTTCTTT
TRBJ1-2 TRBV28 once NA CASSLGGGTQPLWGYTF TGTGCCAGCAGTTTGGGGGGAGGGACTCAACCACTTTGGGGCTACACCTTC
TRBJ1-2 TRBV18 NA NA CASSPGQSTGYTF TGTGCCAGCTCACCGGGACAATCCACTGGCTACACCTTC
TRBJ2-1 TRBV27 NA NA CASSYGGLYNEQFF TGTGCCAGCAGTTACGGGGGGCTCTACAATGAGCAGTTCTTC